This TCR beta chain was identified in a study of blood T cell repertoires in COVID-19. Study in general: Collection of acute and convalescent COVID-19 samples took place in the United States, Italy and Spain. Sample material is recorded as cDNA or gDNA derived from T cells, B-cell-depleted T cells, or PBMCs.

Seattle patient enrollment occurred during active infection, with longitudinal follow-up thereafter. In the authors' methods: Amplification of reference gene primers provided the estimated nucleated cell counts. This table comes from immunoSEQ multiplex PCR, and its TCRdb copy is limited to in-frame clones, with some not included. V and J calls and clone size are as listed in that table; D and trimming were resolved from the DNA. The sample gives about 160,000 clones, 80% to 90% of which show up once; over 5% is in the top ten. The TCR was taken from a woman aged 45-59 years with COVID-19, enrolled during active disease. The sequencing input was peripheral blood.

CDR3 nucleotides: TGTGCCAGCACTAAGGGGACAGGCGAGCAGTACTTC. This sequence encodes CASTKGTGEQYF. The chain recombines TRBV12-3 or TRBV12-4 with TRBJ2-7; the match to TRBD1 covers 8 bases. V lost 7 bases and J lost 6; bases outside the gene matches: 5. This CDR3 comprises 12 residues.